This is a list of T cell receptor beta chains from one sample in a study of T cell responses to AZD1222 COVID-19 vaccine. Sequencing was performed with immunoSEQ multiplex PCR; in TCRdb, only in-frame clones are kept and a portion is missing. The data show 85,000 to 130,000 clones, roughly 87% seen once. The sequencing here drew on peripheral blood, taken 28 days after the second AZD1222 dose. The receptors derive from an adult who received the AZD1222 COVID-19 vaccine. Each CDR3 is given with its conserved first and last residue. The D gene is left open where the match is weak. Clone size is given for some rows only: seen once, a few or many times, or a class if the clone is expanded.

TRBV19	TRBD1	TRBJ1-5	14	.	CASSPTGGNQPQHF	TGTGCCAGTAGTCCGACAGGGGGCAATCAGCCCCAGCATTTT
TRBV5-1	.	TRBJ2-3	13	.	CASSLFAADTQYF	TGCGCCAGCAGCTTGTTCGCGGCAGATACGCAGTATTTT
TRBV9	.	TRBJ1-2	14	.	CASSVGGVPNGYTF	TGTGCCAGCAGCGTAGGGGGGGTCCCGAATGGCTACACCTTC
TRBV4-2	TRBD2	TRBJ2-7	17	.	CASSPGGRGAASYEQYF	TGTGCCAGCAGCCCCGGGGGGCGGGGGGCTGCCTCCTACGAGCAGTACTTC
TRBV3-1/TRBV3-2	.	TRBJ1-3	13	.	CASSSGPANTIYF	TGTGCCAGCAGCTCCGGGCCGGCGAACACCATATATTTT
TRBV19	.	TRBJ2-1	14	.	CASSPLAGLNEQFF	TGTGCCAGTAGTCCCCTTGCGGGGTTGAATGAGCAGTTCTTC
TRBV7-3	TRBD2	TRBJ2-1	20	.	CASSGPGLAGVLGSYNEQFF	TGTGCCAGCAGCGGGCCGGGACTAGCGGGGGTTTTGGGCTCCTACAATGAGCAGTTCTTC
TRBV9	.	TRBJ1-1	15	.	CASSSQTAPNTEAFF	TGTGCCAGCAGCTCCCAGACAGCACCGAACACTGAAGCTTTCTTT
TRBV20-1	.	TRBJ2-7	15	.	CSASRFGKSGYEQYF	TGCAGTGCTAGTCGATTTGGGAAATCCGGGTACGAGCAGTACTTC
TRBV12-3/TRBV12-4	.	TRBJ2-3	13	.	CASTWGTTDTQYF	TGTGCCAGCACCTGGGGTACCACAGATACGCAGTATTTT
TRBV15	TRBD2	TRBJ2-7	15	.	CATSRGTSVSYEQYF	TGTGCCACCAGCAGGGGGACTAGCGTATCCTACGAGCAGTACTTC
TRBV6-5	.	TRBJ1-6	15	.	CASSYVRRQDSPLHF	TGTGCCAGCAGTTACGTCAGACGGCAGGATTCACCCCTCCACTTT
TRBV27	.	TRBJ1-1	14	few	CASNFYHKRTEAFF	TGTGCCAGCAATTTCTACCATAAGAGGACTGAAGCTTTCTTT
TRBV27	.	TRBJ1-2	15	.	CASSLSYGQLYGYTF	TGTGCCAGCAGTTTATCGTATGGTCAGCTATATGGCTACACCTTC
TRBV2	TRBD2	TRBJ2-2	15	.	CASSSTGGGTGELFF	TGTGCCAGCAGTTCGACCGGGGGGGGAACCGGGGAGCTGTTTTTT
TRBV20-1	.	TRBJ1-5	14	.	CSASTVYSNQPQHF	TGCAGTGCTAGTACGGTGTATAGCAATCAGCCCCAGCATTTT
TRBV6-5	TRBD1	TRBJ1-5	14	once	CASSTGTGHQPQHF	TGTGCCAGCAGTACGGGGACAGGGCATCAGCCCCAGCATTTT
TRBV18	TRBD1	TRBJ1-5	14	.	CASSPGGRNQPQHF	TGTGCCAGCTCGCCAGGGGGCCGGAATCAGCCCCAGCATTTT
TRBV5-1	.	TRBJ1-3	13	.	CASTGGLRNTIYF	TGCGCCAGCACCGGCGGGTTGCGAAACACCATATATTTT
TRBV6-5	TRBD1	TRBJ1-5	15	.	CASSYSPTGNQPQHF	TGTGCCAGCAGTTACTCCCCGACAGGGAATCAGCCCCAGCATTTT
TRBV7-2	.	TRBJ2-3	15	.	CASSLDAINTDTQYF	TGTGCCAGCAGCTTAGACGCCATAAACACAGATACGCAGTATTTT
TRBV6-2/TRBV6-3	.	TRBJ2-6	18	.	CASSLAFRLVGGANVLTF	TGTGCCAGCAGTCTCGCATTCAGGCTGGTCGGGGGGGCCAACGTCCTGACTTTC
TRBV6-2/TRBV6-3	.	TRBJ1-4	13	.	CASSYYRNEKLFF	TGTGCCAGCAGTTACTACAGAAATGAAAAACTGTTTTTT
TRBV5-5	.	TRBJ2-5	14	.	CASSFFGSVETQYF	TGTGCCAGCAGCTTTTTCGGGTCTGTAGAGACCCAGTACTTC
TRBV6-1	TRBD1	TRBJ1-1	15	.	CASSEAGQGFTEAFF	TGTGCCAGCAGTGAAGCGGGACAGGGCTTCACTGAAGCTTTCTTT
TRBV27	.	TRBJ1-1	14	.	CASSLRKWGTEAFF	TGTGCCAGCAGTTTAAGGAAATGGGGCACTGAAGCTTTCTTT
TRBV5-6	.	TRBJ2-7	16	.	CASSLAGQIGDYEQYF	TGTGCCAGCAGCTTGGCCGGGCAGATCGGAGACTACGAGCAGTACTTC
TRBV5-1	.	TRBJ2-5	15	.	CASGSFLGGQETQYF	TGCGCCAGCGGTAGTTTTTTGGGGGGTCAAGAGACCCAGTACTTC
TRBV11-2	.	TRBJ2-7	15	.	CASSLERGFSYEQYF	TGTGCCAGCAGCTTAGAACGGGGGTTCTCCTACGAGCAGTACTTC
TRBV4-1	TRBD1	TRBJ2-7	16	.	CASSQGRGRGLYEQYF	TGCGCCAGCAGCCAAGGTCGGGGCAGGGGGCTGTACGAGCAGTACTTC
TRBV6-5	.	TRBJ1-1	13	.	CASIGTPNTEAFF	TGTGCCAGCATTGGGACACCGAACACTGAAGCTTTCTTT
TRBV27	.	TRBJ1-1	14	.	CASSSGSPNTEAFF	TGTGCCAGCAGTTCAGGGAGCCCGAACACTGAAGCTTTCTTT
TRBV7-2	.	TRBJ1-1	16	.	CASSLDAGRPNTEAFF	TGTGCCAGCAGCTTAGACGCGGGCAGACCGAACACTGAAGCTTTCTTT
TRBV11-1	.	TRBJ2-1	13	.	CASSANRGGEQFF	TGTGCCAGCAGCGCAAACAGGGGGGGTGAGCAGTTCTTC
TRBV6-5	.	TRBJ1-5	15	few	CASSYQKGSNQPQHF	TGTGCCAGCAGTTACCAAAAGGGGAGCAATCAGCCCCAGCATTTT
TRBV5-1	TRBD1	TRBJ1-2	14	.	CASSFPTGGSGYTF	TGCGCCAGCAGCTTCCCGACAGGGGGTAGTGGCTACACCTTC
TRBV7-7	TRBD1	TRBJ2-6	15	.	CASGRTGTGANVLTF	TGTGCTAGCGGCCGGACAGGGACTGGGGCCAACGTCCTGACTTTC
TRBV25-1	TRBD1	TRBJ1-5	14	once	CASSESSGTGNWHF	TGTGCCAGCAGTGAATCGTCGGGGACAGGGAACTGGCATTTT
TRBV6-5	TRBD1	TRBJ1-4	13	.	CASRNGQGEKLFF	TGTGCCAGCAGGAACGGACAGGGGGAAAAACTGTTTTTT